The 12 T cell receptor beta chains presented below share a single source sample, sequenced in a study of CD8 T cells in Susac syndrome. Random-hexamer reverse transcription was applied to about 0.5 to 1 ug RNA. MiXCR, applied by TCRdb to the immunoSEQ multiplex PCR reads, yields one record per CDR3 protein. The sample shows about 180,000 distinct CDR3 sequences, about 96% of them seen only once. Sequencing was done on a sample of CD4+ T cells from PBMCs. Receptor source: a human donor with Susac syndrome.

The J gene is TRBJ1-1, the V gene TRBV6-5; D might be TRBD1 (6 bases). Germline V gene data show CDR1 as MNHEY and CDR2 as SVGAGI. CDR3 length: 11 amino acids. The ends were cut back, 5 bases at V and 6 bases at J, with 7 bases in the middle. The chain's CDR3 is CASSHRAEAFF. CDR3 coding DNA: TGTGCCAGCAGTCACAGGGCTGAAGCTTTCTTT.

The genes are TRBV5-1 and TRBJ2-5, with no clear D. The CDR3 is 15 amino acids. Deletions cut 0 bases from V and 3 bases from J, with 12 bases between. Germline values: CDR1 SGHRS, CDR2 YFSETQ. The CDR3 DNA reads as TGCGCCAGCAGCTTGGCGGAAGGGTTGAAAGAGACCCAGTACTTC. Amino acid sequence: CASSLAEGLKETQYF.

CDR3 protein: CASSLGPRGPYEQYF. CDR3 coding DNA: TGTGCCAGCAGTTTAGGCCCCCGGGGCCCCTACGAGCAGTACTTC. The chain combines TRBV27 with TRBJ2-7; D may correspond to TRBD1 or TRBD2 (5 bases each). Germline values: CDR1 MNHEY, CDR2 SMNVEV (reference sequence). The V end was cut by 2 bases, the J end by 2 bases, with 13 bases between. The CDR3 runs to 15 residues.

This clonotype was recorded only once. V gene TRBV11-2 combines with J gene TRBJ2-1; the D gene is possibly TRBD1 (6 bases). CDR1 is SGHAT and CDR2 is FQNNGV in the germline V gene. This CDR3 spans 14 amino acids. Trimming cost V 2 bases and J 4 bases, with 9 bases left between them. The CDR3 DNA sequence: TGTGCCAGCAGCTTACGGACAGATTACAATGAGCAGTTCTTC. Translated, it gives CASSLRTDYNEQFF.

The rearrangement uses TRBV24-1 and TRBJ2-2, with 11 nucleotides matching TRBD2. This CDR3 contains 20 residues. With V trimmed by 3 bases and J by 0 bases, 11 bases remained unmatched. Germline V gene lookup returns CDR1 KGHDR and CDR2 SFDVKD. The CDR3 here is CATSDLIPRLAGSNTGELFF. The CDR3 DNA follows: TGTGCCACCAGTGATCTAATTCCCCGACTAGCGGGATCGAACACCGGGGAGCTGTTTTTT.

Details on this clonotype: A read error may produce the germline difference seen at one junction end. This sequence joins TRBV7-9 and TRBJ2-5; 9 nucleotides line up with TRBD2. The CDR3 sequence is 14 residues long. Germline loops: CDR1 SEHNR, CDR2 FQNEAQ (reference sequence). CDR3 DNA: TGTGCCAGCAGCTTAGGAGGTAGCGGGGGCCCGCGAGACTTC. The encoded protein is CASSLGGSGGPRDF.

The chain links TRBV28 to TRBJ2-1, with D tentatively TRBD2 (6 bases). Germline V gene sequence: CDR1 MDHEN, CDR2 SYDVKM. Trimming stripped 7 bases from V and 3 bases from J, with 13 bases between. The CDR3 sequence is 14 residues long. The CDR3 spells CASNERAGYNEQFF. CDR3 in DNA: TGTGCCAGCAACGAGCGGGCTGGCTACAATGAGCAGTTCTTC.

This chain uses TRBV12-3 or TRBV12-4 with TRBJ2-5; 8 positions agree with TRBD2. V shed 6 bases, J shed 9 bases, and the junction held 12 bases outside the gene matches. This CDR3 spans 14 amino acids. The CDR3 nucleotides are TGTGCCAGCAGACAGGGAGCGGGAGCGGGGCCCCAGTACTTC. Translating gives CASRQGAGAGPQYF.

This sequence joins TRBV6-2 or TRBV6-3 and TRBJ1-6; weak D call: TRBD1 (6 bases). The germline CDR1 and CDR2 sequences are MNHEY and SVGEGT. There are 13 residues in the CDR3. V lost 6 bases to trimming and J lost 6 bases, with 9 bases between them. CDR3 in amino acids: CASRPQGNSPLHF. The DNA of the CDR3 is TGTGCCAGCAGACCACAGGGTAATTCACCCCTCCACTTT.

This chain connects TRBV18 to TRBJ1-6; a weak D match, TRBD1 (6 bases). The germline gives CDR1 KGHSH, CDR2 LQKENI. Trimming stripped 0 bases from V and 9 bases from J, with 15 bases between. The CDR3 extends over 16 amino acids. Here the CDR3 reads CASSPPLSQGGSPLHF. CDR3 coding DNA: TGTGCCAGCTCACCACCATTATCACAGGGAGGTTCACCCCTCCACTTT.

This chain connects TRBV7-8 to TRBJ2-5; no firm D call. The CDR3 runs 15 residues. Trimming removed 1 base from V and 3 bases from J, with 12 bases in between. The germline gives CDR1 SGHVS, CDR2 FQNEAQ. CDR3 sequence reads: CASSLGRWAEETQYF. The CDR3 DNA follows: TGTGCCAGCAGCTTAGGACGGTGGGCGGAAGAGACCCAGTACTTC.

The chain combines TRBV29-1 with TRBJ2-5; possibly TRBD1 or TRBD2 for D (5 bases each). Germline V lookup: CDR1 SQVTM, CDR2 ANQGSEA. Between the trimmed V and J ends, which lost 5 bases and 2 bases, there was a span of 12 bases. This CDR3 is built from 13 residues. The DNA of the CDR3 is TGCAGCGTTTTCCGGGACCTACAAGAGACCCAGTACTTC. This encodes CSVFRDLQETQYF.